What follows describes a single T cell receptor (beta chain). Clones were read by immunoSEQ multiplex PCR, and TCRdb kept only the in-frame ones, dropping some. The data contain tens of thousands of clones, approximately 83% of them seen just once; the ten biggest clones take up 5% to 6.5%. This entry belongs to a study of blood T cell repertoires in COVID-19. Background on the study: Spain, Italy and the United States supplied samples that represented acute and convalescent COVID-19.

The CDR3 spans 15 residues. Trimming took 0 bases from V and 1 from J, leaving 9 bases between them. Germline-derived CDR1 and CDR2 are SGHVS and FNYEAQ. This sequence joins TRBV7-6 and TRBJ1-1; no clear D gene. The TCR originated in a woman aged 55-75 years with acute or convalescent COVID-19. The sequenced sample was peripheral blood. CDR3 in DNA: TGTGCCAGCAGCTTAGCGCGGGCCGGGAACACTGAAGCTTTCTTT. This translates into CASSLARAGNTEAFF.